These 22 T cell receptor beta chains were sequenced from one sample in a study of blood T cell repertoires in COVID-19. The data were produced by immunoSEQ multiplex PCR, yet TCRdb's version contains in-frame clones alone and is incomplete. The sample consists of approximately 300,000 clones, roughly 85% of them appearing once. The sample comprised PBMCs or T cells enriched from blood (not recorded which). Receptors originate from a woman aged 25 to 39 who had recovered from COVID-19.

V gene TRBV3-1 (or the pseudogene TRBV3-2) combines with J gene TRBJ1-4, with 11 bases that match TRBD1. Trimming at V came to 1 base and at J to 7 bases, leaving 5 bases not matched to a gene. The CDR3 is made up of 16 amino acids. The germline gives CDR1 LGHDT, CDR2 YNNKEL (reference sequence). The CDR3 coding sequence is TGTGCCAGCAGCCAAGGGACAGGGGGCGCGGGTGAAAAACTGTTTTTT. It encodes CASSQGTGGAGEKLFF.

V is TRBV3-1 (or the pseudogene TRBV3-2) and J is TRBJ2-7, with 9 bases lining up with TRBD2. The germline CDR1 and CDR2 sequences are LGHDT and YNNKEL (reference sequence). This CDR3 region has 16 residues. V trimming: 0 bases; J trimming: 6 bases; junction bases outside the gene matches: 9. The CDR3 region has the DNA TGTGCCAGCAGCCAAGATTGGGCGGGGGGGCGTAGCGAGCAGTACTTC. This codes for CASSQDWAGGRSEQYF.

The CDR3 sequence: CASSQVRAAEAFF. CDR3 DNA sequence: TGTGCCAGCAGCCAAGTCAGGGCGGCTGAAGCTTTCTTT. This rearrangement joins TRBV3-1 (or the pseudogene TRBV3-2) to TRBJ1-1; possibly TRBD1 for D (5 bases). The CDR3 runs to 13 residues. The germline V gene encodes CDR1 LGHDT and CDR2 YNNKEL (reference sequence). V was shortened by 1 base and J by 6 bases, with 9 bases between the two germline ends.

The chain combines TRBV2 with TRBJ1-4, with a possible D match to TRBD1 (5 bases). CDR3 length: 15 residues. Germline assignment: CDR1 SNHLY and CDR2 FYNNEI. V lost 8 bases, J lost 3 bases, and 16 bases lay in between. The CDR3 DNA reads TGTGCCAGCGATTCAAAAGCGACAGCTAATGAAAAACTGTTTTTT. It translates to CASDSKATANEKLFF.

V gene TRBV6-5 combines with J gene TRBJ1-1; 9 nucleotides line up with TRBD1. Germline-derived CDR1 and CDR2 are MNHEY and SVGAGI. The CDR3 has 11 amino acids. V shed 7 bases and J 11 bases; nucleotides not matched to a gene: 5. The CDR3 nucleotides read TGTGCCAGCACCGGGACAGGGCTGGCTTTCTTT. This encodes CASTGTGLAFF.

V and J are TRBV18 and TRBJ1-1; 7 nucleotides match TRBD1. Trimming removed 1 base from V and 0 bases from J; junction bases left unmatched: 5. The CDR3 extends over 16 amino acids. Germline V gene data show CDR1 as KGHSH and CDR2 as LQKENI. As DNA, the CDR3 is TGTGCCAGCTCACCACTTGGGACAGACATGAACACTGAAGCTTTCTTT. Protein: CASSPLGTDMNTEAFF.

This chain joins TRBV2 and TRBJ1-2, with D perhaps matching TRBD1 (6 bases). The CDR3 has 15 residues. Trimming took off 4 bases at V and 2 bases at J, with 14 bases between the two ends. The germline CDR1 and CDR2 sequences are SNHLY and FYNNEI. The CDR3 protein is CASSGTKGQNYGYTF. CDR3 bases: TGTGCCAGCAGTGGAACAAAAGGACAGAACTATGGCTACACCTTC. Full variable domain (remainder filled in from reference TRBV2 and TRBJ1-2): EPEVTQTPSHQVTQMGQEVILRCVPISNHLYFYWYRQILGQKVEFLVSFYNNEISEKSEIFDDQFSVERPDGSNFTLKIRSTKLEDSAMYFCASSGTKGQNYGYTFGSGTRLTVV.

The chain is built from TRBV7-9 and TRBJ2-7, with TRBD1 as a possible D gene (6 bases). V lost 5 bases and J 2 bases, leaving 13 bases between the germline ends. Germline loops: CDR1 SEHNR, CDR2 FQNEAQ (reference sequence). CDR3 length: 14 residues. The DNA of the CDR3 is TGTGCCAGCAGCATACAGGGTTTTACCTACGAGCAGTACTTC. Translating it yields CASSIQGFTYEQYF.

This chain links TRBV19 with TRBJ1-5, with D hard to call. This CDR3 spans 14 amino acids. V dropped 3 bases and J dropped 1 base, with 7 bases sitting between them. Germline CDR1 reads LNHDA; CDR2 reads SQIVND (reference sequence). The CDR3 sequence is CASSIIGSNQPQHF. DNA of the CDR3: TGTGCCAGTAGTATTATCGGGAGCAATCAGCCCCAGCATTTT. Looking up the rest from reference TRBV19 and TRBJ1-5 gives the full variable domain: DGGITQSPKYLFRKEGQNVTLSCEQNLNHDAMYWYRQDPGQGLRLIYYSQIVNDFQKGDIAEGYSVSREKKESFPLTVTSAQKNPTAFYLCASSIIGSNQPQHFGDGTRLSIL.

This clone was recorded many times. Within the sample, other DNA sequences also encode this same CDR3. The chain recombines TRBV7-2 with TRBJ1-5; possible D gene TRBD1, 5 bases. Germline V CDR1 and CDR2: SGHTA, FQGNSA. The V and J ends lost 4 bases and 0 bases respectively, with 7 bases between them. There are 14 residues in the CDR3. CDR3 region: CASSSQGSNQPQHF. CDR3 nucleotides: TGTGCCAGCAGCTCCCAGGGTAGCAATCAGCCCCAGCATTTT.

This clone was found once. The CDR3 region is CASSLAGQAGGYTF. CDR3 coding DNA: TGTGCCAGCAGCTTAGCGGGACAGGCGGGAGGCTACACCTTC. J is TRBJ1-2 and V is TRBV7-9; 8 nucleotides match TRBD1. CDR1 is SEHNR and CDR2 is FQNEAQ in the germline V gene (reference sequence). CDR3 length equals 14 residues. V was clipped by 0 bases and J by 8 bases; unmatched bases: 5. The full variable domain, with the rest looked up from reference TRBV7-9 and TRBJ1-2, is DTGVSQNPRHKITKRGQNVTFRCDPISEHNRLYWYRQTLGQGPEFLTYFQNEAQLEKSRLLSDRFSAERPKGSFSTLEIQRTEQGDSAMYLCASSLAGQAGGYTFGSGTRLTVV.

The chain links TRBV7-2 to TRBJ2-1; 11 bases map to TRBD2. V lost 5 bases and J lost 3; bases outside the gene matches: 3. The CDR3 runs 15 residues. Germline assignment: CDR1 SGHTA and CDR2 FQGNSA. The CDR3 DNA reads as TGTGCCAGCAGCCTGGGACTAGCGGTCTACAATGAGCAGTTCTTC. Its translation: CASSLGLAVYNEQFF.

The chain links TRBV5-1 to TRBJ1-1; D not certain. V gave up 2 bases and J gave up 4 bases, with 15 bases separating them. From germline, CDR1 is SGHRS and CDR2 YFSETQ. This CDR3 spans 15 amino acids. The CDR3 DNA reads as TGCGCCAGCAGCTTACTCGCTCCCCTCGGCACTGAAGCTTTCTTT. Translation gives CASSLLAPLGTEAFF.

This chain joins TRBV4-2 and TRBJ1-3; a possible D gene is TRBD1 (6 bases). The germline V gene has CDR1 LGHNA and CDR2 YNFKEQ. CDR3 size: 16 residues. The germline V and J ends were trimmed by 3 bases and 0 bases, with 12 bases remaining between them. As DNA, the CDR3 is TGTGCCAGCAGCCAGACGACAGGCATCTCTGGAAACACCATATATTTT. Residues: CASSQTTGISGNTIYF.

The chain employs TRBV27 and TRBJ1-5; 8 positions agree with TRBD1. The V gene end was trimmed by 6 bases and the J gene end by 4 bases; junction bases not matched to a gene: 11. Germline-derived CDR1 and CDR2 are MNHEY and SMNVEV (reference sequence). This CDR3 contains 16 residues. The chain's CDR3 is CASSFFPGQGNQPQHF. In DNA, the CDR3 is TGTGCCAGCAGCTTCTTCCCCGGACAGGGAAATCAGCCCCAGCATTTT.

The CDR3 loop reads CASSQVELPRGETQYF. CDR3 coding DNA: TGTGCCAGCAGCCAAGTAGAACTGCCGCGAGGAGAGACCCAGTACTTC. This chain connects TRBV14 to TRBJ2-5, with D hard to call. Between the trimmed V and J ends, which lost 1 base and 4 bases, there was a span of 16 bases. Germline CDR1 SGHDN, CDR2 FVKESK. The CDR3 covers 16 residues.

To note about this clone: This specimen includes other DNA sequences encoding the same CDR3. V gene TRBV7-9 combines with J gene TRBJ1-4, with D unresolved. The CDR3 covers 12 residues. V was trimmed by 5 bases and J by 8 bases, leaving 9 bases between them. Germline lookup yields CDR1 SEHNR and CDR2 FQNEAQ (reference sequence). The DNA for the CDR3 is TGTGCCAGCAGCCTCGGAGGGGAAAAACTGTTTTTT. Protein product: CASSLGGEKLFF.

On this clone itself: One junction end does not reproduce the germline sequence, and a read error may be involved. This chain links TRBV7-8 with TRBJ2-1; 7 bases line up with TRBD1. Germline CDR1 reads SGHVS; CDR2 reads FQNEAQ. CDR3 size: 14 residues. CDR3 residues: CASSLGKTGSIQVF. The CDR3 DNA sequence: TGTGCCAGCAGCTTAGGAAAGACAGGGTCAATTCAGGTCTTC.

This clone turned up a few times. V is TRBV7-6 and J is TRBJ2-2, with 9 nucleotides matching TRBD1. In germline, CDR1 is SGHVS, CDR2 FNYEAQ. The CDR3 consists of 15 residues. The V gene end was trimmed by 6 bases and the J gene end by 4 bases; junction bases not matched to a gene: 6. The CDR3 DNA follows: TGTGCCAGCAGGGGGACAGGGATTAGCACCGGGGAGCTGTTTTTT. Translation gives CASRGTGISTGELFF.

This clone turned up a few times. The CDR3: CASSSRQYNTEAFF. Written as DNA, the CDR3 is TGTGCCAGCTCATCTCGACAGTATAACACTGAAGCTTTCTTT. J is TRBJ1-1 and V is TRBV18; tentatively, D is TRBD1 (5 bases). Germline V gives CDR1 KGHSH, CDR2 LQKENI. The CDR3 contains 14 residues. With 5 bases removed from V and 2 bases from J, the gap between germline ends came to 12 bases.

The chain recombines TRBV7-2 with TRBJ2-7; TRBD2 might be the D (6 bases). In germline, CDR1 is SGHTA, CDR2 FQGNSA. V was pared by 1 base and J by 6 bases, with 13 bases between. The CDR3 is 14 residues long. DNA of the CDR3: TGTGCCAGCAGCTTAGGGGGCGGGGTCGGCGAGCAGTACTTC. Protein product: CASSLGGGVGEQYF.

The chain uses TRBV15 and TRBJ2-4; 11 bases match TRBD2. This CDR3 region has 17 residues. V dropped 2 bases and J dropped 0; count of bases not matched to a gene: 3. The V gene's germline CDR1 is LNHNV and CDR2 YYDKDF (reference sequence). CDR3 sequence reads: CATSRQTSGIAKNIQYF. The CDR3 DNA reads TGTGCCACCAGCAGACAGACTAGCGGGATAGCCAAAAACATTCAGTACTTC.